Following are 26 T cell receptor beta chains from one sample sequenced in a study of T cells in Graves' hyperthyroidism and ophthalmopathy. There were TCR beta CDR3 regions amplified from RNA transcripts. A first-round RT-PCR of the TCR CDR3 used the HTBI primer set. TCRdb itself ran the multiplex PCR reads through MiXCR, one entry per CDR3 protein. The sample has roughly 700,000 distinct CDR3 sequences, 35% seen once; the top ten hold around 30%. Sequencing was carried out using blood. The receptor set was obtained from a woman between 40 and 50 years old with Graves' hyperthyroidism.

This clonotype was recorded a few times. V usage is TRBV29-1 and J usage is TRBJ1-4; 8 nucleotides match TRBD1. This CDR3 is built from 15 residues. The junction had 7 bases not matched to a gene; V was cut back by 0 bases and J by 7 bases. CDR1 SQVTM and CDR2 ANQGSEA come from the germline V gene. The CDR3 region has the DNA TGCAGCGTTGAAGATCAGGGGGCTTGGGGTGAAAAACTGTTTTTT. It specifies CSVEDQGAWGEKLFF.

At least ten counts were recorded for this clonotype. The chain joins TRBV7-2 to TRBJ1-6; D is unclear. This CDR3 contains 14 residues. V was shortened by 1 base and J by 8 bases, with 9 bases between the two germline ends. Germline assignment: CDR1 SGHTA and CDR2 FQGNSA. The CDR3 protein is CASSLGGAYSPLHF. The CDR3 DNA reads as TGTGCCAGCAGCTTAGGGGGTGCTTATTCACCCCTCCACTTT. Complete variable domain (other parts from reference TRBV7-2 and TRBJ1-6): GAGVSQSPSNKVTEKGKDVELRCDPISGHTALYWYRQSLGQGLEFLIYFQGNSAPDKSGLPSDRFSAERTGGSVSTLTIQRTQQEDSAVYLCASSLGGAYSPLHFGNGTRLTVT.

This clonotype was observed many times. This chain joins TRBV12-3 or TRBV12-4 and TRBJ2-7; 9 positions agree with TRBD1. The CDR3 has 12 amino acids. The V and J ends lost 5 bases and 7 bases, in that order; junction bases with no gene match: 3. In nucleotides, the CDR3 is TGTGCCAGCAGTGGACAGGGGATGGAGCAGTACTTC. This encodes CASSGQGMEQYF.

Remarks on this clonotype: Germline is not matched at one junction end, which may reflect a read error. The chain recombines TRBV19 with TRBJ1-2; 10 bases are shared with TRBD1. There are 17 residues in the CDR3. Germline assignment: CDR1 LNHDA and CDR2 SQIVND (reference sequence). Here the CDR3 reads CASSNRGTGVSTYGHTF. The CDR3 coding sequence is TGTGCCAGTAGTAATCGGGGGACAGGGGTGTCTACCTATGGCCACACCTTC.

This clonotype was found a few times. The chain recombines TRBV18 with TRBJ2-5, with D perhaps TRBD1 or TRBD2 (5 bases each). There are 14 residues in the CDR3. CDR1 and CDR2 from the germline V gene are KGHSH and LQKENI. V shed 1 base and J shed 3 bases, with 9 bases lying between them. CDR3 loop: CASSPRGSEETQYF. CDR3 bases: TGTGCCAGCTCACCACGGGGGAGTGAAGAGACCCAGTACTTC.

This clonotype was detected ten times or more. The chain combines TRBV9 with TRBJ1-3; D unclear. Germline values: CDR1 SGDLS, CDR2 YYNGEE. The CDR3 covers 15 residues. V was trimmed by 0 bases and J by 0 bases, leaving 7 bases between them. The CDR3 region has the DNA TGTGCCAGCAGCGTAGGACCGGCCTCTGGAAACACCATATATTTT. It codes for CASSVGPASGNTIYF.

The rearrangement joins TRBV30 to TRBJ1-1, with a possible D match to TRBD1 (6 bases). Trimming cost V 8 bases and J 1 base, with 8 bases left between them. This CDR3 region has 11 residues. The germline V gene encodes CDR1 GTSNPN and CDR2 SVGIG (reference sequence). The DNA of the CDR3 is TGTGCCATGGACAGGAACACTGAAGCTTTCTTT. It yields the protein CAMDRNTEAFF.

Note on this clonotype: A read error may explain this, as a much larger clone is one base away. The chain carries TRBV10-2 and TRBJ1-1, with TRBD1 matching over 7 bases. CDR3 length equals 15 residues. From germline, CDR1 is WSHSY and CDR2 SAAADI. This CDR3 reads CASSREGTDHTEAFF. The CDR3 nucleotides are TGTGCCAGCTCCCGGGAAGGGACAGATCACACTGAAGCTTTCTTT.

The gene calls are TRBV6-2 or TRBV6-3 and TRBJ2-7; unclear D gene. Germline lookup yields CDR1 MNHEY and CDR2 SVGEGT. V shed 2 bases and J shed 3 bases, with 14 bases lying between them. This CDR3 comprises 15 residues. CDR3 bases: TGTGCCAGCAGTTACGGAAACAGTTACGGCTACGAGCAGTACTTC. It yields the protein CASSYGNSYGYEQYF.

The chain joins TRBV7-2 to TRBJ2-2, with no clear D. This CDR3 contains 14 residues. Per the germline V gene, CDR1 is SGHTA and CDR2 is FQGNSA. The ends were cut back, 3 bases at V and 5 bases at J, with 10 bases in the middle. The CDR3 here is CASSFPVGTGELFF. The CDR3 region has the DNA TGTGCCAGCAGCTTCCCAGTGGGAACCGGGGAGCTGTTTTTT.

This clonotype occurred a few times. The chain combines TRBV6-1 with TRBJ2-7, with D perhaps assigned TRBD1 or TRBD2 (7 bases each). CDR1 and CDR2 from the germline V gene are MNHNS and SASEGT. The CDR3 has 18 residues. The V gene lost 6 bases and the J gene lost 7 bases, with 31 bases spanning the gap. The CDR3 loop reads CASRFDLGPAGQRGEQYF. DNA of the CDR3: TGTGCCAGCAGATTTGATCTTGGGCCAGCGGGACAGCGTGGGGAGCAGTACTTC.

This clonotype was counted a few times. The V and J genes are TRBV19 and TRBJ1-1, with 7 bases identical to TRBD1. Unmatched junction bases numbered 12, after V lost 8 bases and J lost 3 bases. Germline V lookup: CDR1 LNHDA, CDR2 SQIVND (reference sequence). This CDR3 comprises 15 residues. CDR3 sequence reads: CASLRQGSPYTEAFF. The CDR3 coding sequence is TGTGCCAGTCTAAGACAGGGATCTCCGTACACTGAAGCTTTCTTT.

This clonotype was counted at least ten times. The genes are TRBV25-1 and TRBJ1-3; D is uncertain. The germline CDR1 and CDR2 sequences are MGHDK and SYGVNS. This CDR3 contains 17 residues. V lost 0 bases, J lost 0 bases, and 12 bases lay in between. This chain's CDR3 is CASSEYVDRHSGNTIYF. CDR3 coding DNA: TGTGCCAGCAGTGAATACGTCGACCGCCACTCTGGAAACACCATATATTTT.

This clonotype was counted many times. The chain couples TRBV7-9 to TRBJ1-1, with D unresolved. Germline values: CDR1 SEHNR, CDR2 FQNEAQ (reference sequence). CDR3 length: 17 residues. V was cut by 5 bases and J by 4 bases, with 23 bases left in between. CDR3 region: CASSLRPTHRLGTEAFF. The DNA of the CDR3 is TGTGCCAGCAGCCTCCGGCCTACCCATCGCCTGGGCACTGAAGCTTTCTTT.

This clonotype showed up just a few times. The chain uses TRBV6-6 and TRBJ2-7; D may match TRBD1 or TRBD2 (5 bases each). Trimming took off 10 bases at V and 5 bases at J, with 18 bases between the two ends. Germline assignment: CDR1 MNHNY and CDR2 SVGAGI (reference sequence). The CDR3 contains 13 residues. The CDR3 loop is CAITRDLRDEQYF. Written as DNA, the CDR3 is TGTGCCATCACGAGGGACCTCCGGGACGAGCAGTACTTC.

As regards this clonotype: A much larger clone differs from this one at a single base, so this may be a read error. V usage is TRBV9 and J usage is TRBJ1-4; D unclear. CDR3 length equals 12 residues. Per the germline V gene, CDR1 is SGDLS and CDR2 is YYNGEE. The CDR3 protein is CTSSDGREKLFF. DNA for the CDR3: TGTACCAGCAGCGACGGCCGGGAAAAACTGTTTTTT.

V usage is TRBV7-9 and J usage is TRBJ1-2; D uncertain. The V end was cut by 4 bases, the J end by 8 bases, with 17 bases between. The length of the CDR3 is 14 residues. Looked up from germline, CDR1 is SEHNR and CDR2 is FQNEAQ (reference sequence). This chain's CDR3 is CASSSRRGVGGYTF. In DNA, the CDR3 is TGTGCCAGCAGCTCTAGACGGGGTGTGGGCGGCTACACCTTC.

The V and J genes are TRBV5-1 and TRBJ1-4; the D is unclear. This CDR3 comprises 15 residues. V lost 4 bases to trimming and J lost 5 bases, with 15 bases between them. The V gene's germline CDR1 is SGHRS and CDR2 YFSETQ. The chain's CDR3 is CASSRPEVGNEKLFF. In DNA form, the CDR3 reads TGCGCCAGCAGCCGGCCGGAGGTTGGGAATGAAAAACTGTTTTTT.

This rearrangement joins TRBV28 to TRBJ1-5; weak D call: TRBD1 (6 bases). The ends were cut back, 8 bases at V and 2 bases at J, with 13 bases in the middle. The germline CDR1 and CDR2 sequences are MDHEN and SYDVKM. CDR3 length: 14 amino acids. The CDR3, as DNA: TGTGCCAGCGCGGGGGCTAATGGCAATCAGCCCCAGCATTTT. Translated, it gives CASAGANGNQPQHF. Using reference TRBV28 and TRBJ1-5 for the parts outside the CDR3, the full variable domain is DVKVTQSSRYLVKRTGEKVFLECVQDMDHENMFWYRQDPGLGLRLIYFSYDVKMKEKGDIPEGYSVSREKKERFSLILESASTNQTSMYLCASAGANGNQPQHFGDGTRLSIL.

The chain recombines TRBV18 with TRBJ1-5; possible D gene TRBD1, 5 bases. CDR3 length: 12 amino acids. V lost 5 bases, J lost 10 bases, and 12 bases lay in between. Germline CDR1 reads KGHSH; CDR2 reads LQKENI. The CDR3 DNA sequence: TGTGCCAGCTCAGTAGGGGCCGAACCCCAGCATTTT. Its protein product is CASSVGAEPQHF. The full variable domain, rest sourced from reference TRBV18 and TRBJ1-5, is NAGVMQNPRHLVRRRGQEARLRCSPMKGHSHVYWYRQLPEEGLKFMVYLQKENIIDESGMPKERFSAEFPKEGPSILRIQQVVRGDSAAYFCASSVGAEPQHFGDGTRLSIL.

J is TRBJ1-1 and V is TRBV4-1, with 9 bases fitting TRBD1. CDR1 MGHRA and CDR2 YSYEKL come from the germline V gene. This CDR3 spans 17 amino acids. After removal of 2 bases from V and 3 bases from J, the junction contained 10 bases not matched to a gene. The CDR3 spells CASSQPGTGRKDTEAFF. CDR3 nucleotides: TGCGCCAGCAGCCAACCTGGGACAGGGCGTAAGGACACTGAAGCTTTCTTT.

Turning to this clonotype: A much larger clonotype is one base distant, so this may be a read error. The chain is built from TRBV20-1 and TRBJ1-6, with 8 bases matching TRBD1. V shed 6 bases and J 10 bases; nucleotides not matched to a gene: 5. Germline CDR1 DFQATT, CDR2 SNEGSKA (reference sequence). The CDR3 has 12 amino acids. For the CDR3, the DNA is TGCAGTGCACACCAGGGGGCCTCACCCCTCCACTTT. It yields the protein CSAHQGASPLHF.

This chain links TRBV14 with TRBJ1-2; 9 nucleotides line up with TRBD1. This CDR3 spans 20 amino acids. The junction had 18 bases not matched to a gene; V was cut back by 4 bases and J by 0 bases. Germline V gene data show CDR1 as SGHDN and CDR2 as FVKESK. The CDR3 loop reads CASSLRIPGQGRTANYGYTF. CDR3 DNA: TGTGCCAGCAGCCTCAGGATACCGGGACAGGGCAGGACAGCTAACTATGGCTACACCTTC.

To note about this clonotype: One end of the junction fails to match germline, which may point to a read error. The chain couples TRBV10-3 to TRBJ2-2, with D unclear. In germline, CDR1 is ENHRY, CDR2 SYGVKD. There are 15 residues in the CDR3. The CDR3 coding sequence is TGTGCCAGCAGTCCCATTCCGGAGAACACCGGGGAGCTGTTTTTT. Protein: CASSPIPENTGELFF.

The chain uses TRBV7-9 and TRBJ2-2; 13 bases line up with TRBD2. The ends lost 5 bases at V and 3 bases at J; junction bases unmatched: 6. CDR1 SEHNR and CDR2 FQNEAQ come from the germline V gene (reference sequence). CDR3 size: 17 residues. The CDR3 spells CASSRPGLAGYTGELFF. The CDR3 region has the DNA TGTGCCAGCAGCCGTCCGGGACTAGCGGGATACACCGGGGAGCTGTTTTTT.

This chain connects TRBV10-1 to TRBJ2-3; D possibly corresponds to TRBD1 (6 bases). Germline V gene sequence: CDR1 WNHNN, CDR2 SYGVQD (reference sequence). Trimming cost V 0 bases and J 4 bases, with 11 bases left between them. The CDR3 has 15 amino acids. In DNA, the CDR3 is TGCGCCAGCAGTGAGTCTGTTTGGACAGCAGATACGCAGTATTTT. This sequence encodes CASSESVWTADTQYF.